The text below deals with one T cell receptor (beta chain). The data originate from a study of shared clonotypes between healthy human individuals. The CDR3 extends over 15 amino acids. Germline loops: CDR1 SGHDT, CDR2 YYEEEE. The V end was cut by 5 bases, the J end by 4 bases, with 17 bases between. At the deep level, the assay was run. Measured with immunoSEQ multiplex PCR; TCRdb has only the in-frame clones, and not every one. Of some 380,000 clones listed, 96% are singletons. The chain links TRBV5-6 to TRBJ2-3, with D tentatively TRBD1 (5 bases). The sequencing input was memory CD8+ T cells sorted from blood. As for subset: CD45RO+ cells pooled with CCR7-negative TemRA cells. This TCR derives from a man aged 25 to 40 in good health. CDR3 nucleotide sequence: TGTGCCAGCAGGACCCTAGGGGCCCGCGCAGATACGCAGTATTTT. This translates into CASRTLGARADTQYF.